This paragraph covers one T cell receptor (beta chain) sequence. While infection was still active, Seattle patients were enrolled and then followed longitudinally. This entry comes from a study of blood T cell repertoires in COVID-19. Looking at the study overall: Samples came from the United States, Italy and Spain, spanning acute and convalescent COVID-19.

Germline-derived CDR1 and CDR2 are LGHNA and YNFKEQ. V lost 0 bases, J lost 4 bases, and 14 bases lay in between. The CDR3 sequence is 16 residues long. The table came from immunoSEQ multiplex PCR; TCRdb's copy has only in-frame clones and leaves some out. This table holds 220,000 or so clones, 70% to 90% found once. The sequence came from a woman aged 45-60 years with COVID-19, enrolled during active disease. The sample comprised peripheral blood. The chain joins TRBV4-2 to TRBJ2-3; D gene unclear. The CDR3 reads CASSQDGLAASDTQYF. CDR3 bases: TGTGCCAGCAGCCAAGATGGTCTGGCGGCTTCAGATACGCAGTATTTT.